Below, one T cell receptor (beta chain) is given with its context. The sample comes from a study of CD8 T cells in Susac syndrome. Germline V gene sequence: CDR1 SGHTA, CDR2 FQGNSA. This CDR3 contains 14 residues. The V end lost 5 bases, the J end lost 2 bases, and 12 bases lay between the germline ends. RNA amounts of about 0.5 to 1 ug underwent reverse transcription with random hexamers. TCRdb fed the immunoSEQ multiplex PCR reads into MiXCR, producing one record per CDR3 protein. The sample records 100,000 to 150,000 distinct CDR3 sequences, nearly 95% being singletons. The source of this sequence is a human donor in good health. V is TRBV7-2 and J is TRBJ2-5; D gene ambiguous. Sequenced material: CD4+ T cells from PBMCs. In DNA form, the CDR3 reads TGTGCCAGCAGCGGGCGTGGCAGACAAGAGACCCAGTACTTC. It translates to CASSGRGRQETQYF.